A selection of T cell receptor beta chains follows, all from one sample in a study of beta chain features in type 1 diabetes. Produced via immunoSEQ multiplex PCR; TCRdb's table is partial and in-frame only. The sample shows about 250,000 clones, about 14% of them seen only once. Sequencing was done on a sample of naive CD4+ T cells from blood. The source is a woman aged 40 to 50 in good health. Each CDR3 is given with its conserved first and last residue. D genes are given only for firm matches. Expanded clones get a size class; other rows say once, few or many, or leave the size out.

j_gene | d_gene | abundance | v_gene | CDR3aa | CDR3nt
TRBJ2-7 | TRBD1 | few | TRBV7-9 | CASSRTGVYEQYF | TGTGCCAGCAGCCGGACAGGGGTGTACGAGCAGTACTTC
TRBJ2-7 | TRBD1 | - | TRBV5-1 | CASSPPEGADEQYF | TGCGCCAGCAGCCCACCCGAGGGGGCGGACGAGCAGTACTTC
TRBJ2-2 | TRBD1 | few | TRBV19 | CASSTGQGPTGELFF | TGTGCCAGTAGTACGGGACAGGGGCCCACCGGGGAGCTGTTTTTT
TRBJ2-1 | TRBD2 | few | TRBV9 | CASSVAGGSYNEQFF | TGTGCCAGCAGCGTAGCGGGGGGCTCCTACAATGAGCAGTTCTTC
TRBJ1-2 | - | - | TRBV18 | CASSPGGAANYGYTF | TGTGCCAGCTCACCGGGGGGGGCAGCTAACTATGGCTACACCTTC
TRBJ1-4 | TRBD1 | - | TRBV5-4 | CASSFGTENEKLFF | TGTGCCAGCAGCTTCGGGACAGAAAATGAAAAACTGTTTTTT
TRBJ2-3 | - | - | TRBV10-3 | CAIRAGPGDTQYF | TGTGCCATCAGGGCGGGGCCCGGAGATACGCAGTATTTT
TRBJ1-1 | - | few | TRBV2 | CASSVNRDTEAFF | TGTGCCAGCAGTGTCAACAGGGACACTGAAGCTTTCTTT
TRBJ1-1 | - | once | TRBV6-5 | CASTWGRGTEAFF | TGTGCCAGCACCTGGGGCAGAGGCACTGAAGCTTTCTTT
TRBJ2-7 | - | few | TRBV6-1 | CASSEARFEQYF | TGTGCCAGCAGTGAAGCGAGGTTCGAGCAGTACTTC
TRBJ1-6 | - | few | TRBV19 | CASSPGGTTTTNSPLHF | TGTGCCAGTAGCCCGGGGGGCACCACTACTACCAATTCACCCCTCCACTTT
TRBJ2-1 | TRBD2 | few | TRBV9 | CASSARGRVNEQFF | TGTGCCAGCAGCGCCCGGGGGAGGGTCAATGAGCAGTTCTTC
TRBJ2-3 | TRBD2 | few | TRBV6-6 | CASTVAGGSQYF | TGTGCCAGCACCGTAGCGGGGGGATCGCAGTATTTT
TRBJ2-5 | TRBD1 | few | TRBV4-1 | CASRDTQGAQETQYF | TGCGCCAGCAGGGACACCCAGGGGGCCCAAGAGACCCAGTACTTC
TRBJ2-1 | TRBD2 | - | TRBV7-2 | CASSLRLAGDKQFF | TGTGCCAGCAGCTTAAGGCTAGCGGGGGATAAGCAGTTCTTC
TRBJ2-3 | TRBD1 | - | TRBV11-2 | CASSTGQGADTQYF | TGTGCCAGCAGCACGGGACAGGGAGCAGATACGCAGTATTTT
TRBJ1-5 | - | - | TRBV2 | CASSAVPGRDQPQHF | TGTGCCAGCAGTGCGGTCCCGGGAAGGGATCAGCCCCAGCATTTT
TRBJ2-5 | - | few | TRBV4-2 | CASSQDTGETQYF | TGTGCCAGCAGCCAAGATACGGGAGAGACCCAGTACTTC
TRBJ2-7 | - | few | TRBV5-6 | CASSLVSSGVLYEQYF | TGTGCCAGCAGCTTGGTATCATCGGGAGTCCTCTACGAGCAGTACTTC
TRBJ2-7 | TRBD2 | few | TRBV11-2 | CASSSRGGGASGEQYF | TGTGCCAGCAGCTCGAGGGGCGGGGGGGCCTCGGGCGAGCAGTACTTC
TRBJ1-2 | TRBD1 | - | TRBV20-1 | CSARQGDGYTF | TGCAGTGCTAGACAGGGGGATGGCTACACCTTC
TRBJ2-7 | - | - | TRBV12-5 | CASGLGTGAYEQYF | TGTGCTAGTGGCCTAGGGACGGGAGCCTACGAGCAGTACTTC
TRBJ2-5 | TRBD1 | - | TRBV10-3 | CAIRGTAGETQYF | TGTGCCATCAGGGGGACAGCCGGGGAGACCCAGTACTTC
TRBJ2-1 | TRBD2 | - | TRBV6-1 | CASSEVKAGGPYNEQFF | TGTGCCAGCAGTGAAGTTAAAGCGGGGGGGCCCTACAATGAGCAGTTCTTC
TRBJ1-1 | - | - | TRBV2 | CANRRGFEAFF | TGTGCCAACCGCCGGGGGTTTGAAGCTTTCTTT